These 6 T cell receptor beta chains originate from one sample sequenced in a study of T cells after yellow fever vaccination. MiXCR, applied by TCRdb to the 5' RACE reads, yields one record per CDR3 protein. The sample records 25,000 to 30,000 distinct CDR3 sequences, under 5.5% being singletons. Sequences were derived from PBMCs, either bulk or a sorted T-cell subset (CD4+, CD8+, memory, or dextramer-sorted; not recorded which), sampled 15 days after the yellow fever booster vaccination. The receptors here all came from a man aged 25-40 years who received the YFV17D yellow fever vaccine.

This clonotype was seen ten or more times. The CDR3 sequence is CSAPGTGGTEAFF. CDR3 DNA: TGCAGTGCTCCCGGGACAGGGGGCACTGAAGCTTTCTTT. The chain couples TRBV20-1 to TRBJ1-1; TRBD1 matches at 11 bases. In germline, CDR1 is DFQATT, CDR2 SNEGSKA (reference sequence). Trimming removed 5 bases from V and 4 bases from J; junction bases left unmatched: 3. The CDR3 is 13 residues long.

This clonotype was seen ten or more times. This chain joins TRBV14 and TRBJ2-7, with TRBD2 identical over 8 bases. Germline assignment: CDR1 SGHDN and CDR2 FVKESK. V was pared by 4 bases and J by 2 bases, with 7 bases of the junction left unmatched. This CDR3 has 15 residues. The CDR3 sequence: CASSPLGTRAYEQYF. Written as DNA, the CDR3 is TGTGCCAGCAGCCCCCTAGGGACTAGGGCCTACGAGCAGTACTTC.

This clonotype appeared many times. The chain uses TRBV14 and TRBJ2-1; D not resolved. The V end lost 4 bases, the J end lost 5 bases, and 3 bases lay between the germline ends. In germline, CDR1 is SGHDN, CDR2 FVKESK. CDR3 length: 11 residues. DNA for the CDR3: TGTGCCAGCAGCCCTAACAATGAGCAGTTCTTC. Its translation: CASSPNNEQFF.

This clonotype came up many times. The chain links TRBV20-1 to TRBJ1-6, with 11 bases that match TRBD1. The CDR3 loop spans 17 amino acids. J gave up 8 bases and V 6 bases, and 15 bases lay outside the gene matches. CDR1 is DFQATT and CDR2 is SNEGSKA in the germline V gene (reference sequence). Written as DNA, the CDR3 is TGCAGTGCCTCCTTCGGGACAGGGGGACGGGCAGATTCACCCCTCCACTTT. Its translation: CSASFGTGGRADSPLHF.

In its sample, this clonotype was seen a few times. CDR3 nucleotide sequence: TGTGCCAGCAGTCCACCGGACAGGGTTCACGAGCAGTACTTC. As protein: CASSPPDRVHEQYF. The chain employs TRBV6-2 or TRBV6-3 and TRBJ2-7; 8 bases match TRBD1. V was pared by 5 bases and J by 5 bases, with 8 bases of the junction left unmatched. This CDR3 comprises 14 residues. CDR1 MNHEY and CDR2 SVGEGT come from the germline V gene.

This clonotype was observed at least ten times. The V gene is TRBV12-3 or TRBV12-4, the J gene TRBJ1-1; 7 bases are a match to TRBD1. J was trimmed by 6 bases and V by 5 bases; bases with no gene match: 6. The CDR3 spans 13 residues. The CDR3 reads CASSIMQGAEAFF. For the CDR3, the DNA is TGTGCCAGCAGTATTATGCAGGGGGCTGAAGCTTTCTTT.